The 15 T cell receptor beta chains listed next were all sequenced from one sample in a study of patients and donors after allogeneic stem cell transplantation. TCRdb redid the calling of the RT-PCR reads with MiXCR, one entry per CDR3 protein. The sample holds 900,000 to 1,000,000 distinct CDR3 sequences; 18% are singletons and the top ten take around 6%. The sample was blood, either unsorted or a sorted T cell fraction (not recorded which). These receptors were taken from a human donor who was either an allogeneic HSCT recipient or a stem cell or donor lymphocyte infusion donor (not recorded which). It is not recorded whose cells these are; they may come from a transplant donor.

This clonotype was detected only a few times. This chain uses TRBV3-1 with TRBJ1-1, with D perhaps TRBD1 (5 bases). Deletions cut 0 bases from V and 1 base from J, with 9 bases between. The CDR3 spans 15 residues. CDR1 is LGHDT, CDR2 YNNKEL, per germline (reference sequence). CDR3 in amino acids: CASSQDGAANTEAFF. DNA for the CDR3: TGTGCCAGCAGCCAAGATGGGGCAGCGAACACTGAAGCTTTCTTT. The complete variable domain, with remaining parts taken from reference TRBV3-1 and TRBJ1-1, reads DTAVSQTPKYLVTQMGNDKSIKCEQNLGHDTMYWYKQDSKKFLKIMFSYNNKELIINETVPNRFSPKSPDKAHLNLHINSLELGDSAVYFCASSQDGAANTEAFFGQGTRLTVV.

This sequence joins TRBV3-1 and TRBJ2-5; D uncertain. Germline CDR1 LGHDT, CDR2 YNNKEL (reference sequence). Trimming removed 2 bases from V and 0 bases from J, with 13 bases in between. CDR3 length: 16 amino acids. The CDR3 loop reads CASSQYPARDQETQYF. The CDR3, as DNA: TGTGCCAGCAGCCAATACCCCGCTCGCGACCAAGAGACCCAGTACTTC.

This clonotype was picked up a small number of times. The CDR3: CASSLAGWEGENEKLFF. The CDR3 DNA follows: TGTGCCAGCAGTTTGGCAGGTTGGGAAGGGGAAAATGAAAAACTGTTTTTT. The chain combines TRBV12-3 or TRBV12-4 with TRBJ1-4, with D possibly being TRBD1 (5 bases). V was clipped by 3 bases and J by 5 bases, with 19 bases between them. The CDR3 consists of 17 residues.

The chain has TRBV5-1 and TRBJ2-3, with D possibly called TRBD1 or TRBD2 (6 bases each). The germline V gene encodes CDR1 SGHRS and CDR2 YFSETQ. V was cut by 6 bases and J by 2 bases, with 16 bases left in between. CDR3 length: 15 residues. The CDR3 coding sequence is TGCGCCAGCAAAGTATGGGGGGCAACCACAGATACGCAGTATTTT. It yields the protein CASKVWGATTDTQYF.

The V call is TRBV6-1, the J call TRBJ1-3; the D is unclear. The CDR3 contains 15 residues. Germline V lookup: CDR1 MNHNS, CDR2 SASEGT. Trimming cost V 5 bases and J 0 bases, with 11 bases left between them. The CDR3 region has the DNA TGTGCCAGCAGTACCCGACTGTCCTCTGGAAACACCATATATTTT. Its translation is CASSTRLSSGNTIYF.

The chain couples TRBV12-3 or TRBV12-4 to TRBJ2-4, with 7 bases matching TRBD2. This CDR3 has 15 amino acids. Germline trimming cut 8 bases from V and 3 bases from J; bases unmatched to any gene: 10. In DNA form, the CDR3 reads TGTGCCAGCGGCTGGGGAGGGAAGGTCAAAAACATTCAGTACTTC. Protein: CASGWGGKVKNIQYF.

V usage is TRBV5-1 and J usage is TRBJ2-5; 11 bases align to TRBD1. Per germline, CDR1 SGHRS and CDR2 YFSETQ. Unmatched junction bases numbered 15, after V lost 4 bases and J lost 4 bases. The CDR3 runs to 18 residues. CDR3 bases: TGCGCCAGCAGCATTATTCCCGGGACAGGGGGTCGGAGAGAGACCCAGTACTTC. This codes for CASSIIPGTGGRRETQYF.

The gene calls are TRBV11-2 and TRBJ2-4; 12 nucleotides match TRBD2. The CDR3 is 19 amino acids. Germline CDR1 reads SGHAT; CDR2 reads FQNNGV. V lost 3 bases and J lost 0; bases outside the gene matches: 9. CDR3 amino acids: CASSFLLAGGPIAKNIQYF. CDR3 sequence (DNA): TGTGCCAGCAGCTTTTTACTAGCGGGAGGACCTATAGCCAAAAACATTCAGTACTTC.

The CDR3 coding sequence is TGCAGTGCTAGAGACCAACCCTCAGAGCAGTACTTC. It encodes CSARDQPSEQYF. The chain is built from TRBV20-1 and TRBJ2-7, with no clear D. V lost 0 bases, J lost 7 bases, and 10 bases lay in between. The CDR3 sequence is 12 residues long. Per germline, CDR1 DFQATT and CDR2 SNEGSKA (reference sequence).

In this sample, this clonotype turned up many times. J is TRBJ1-1 and V is TRBV12-3 or TRBV12-4; D unresolved. The CDR3 loop spans 18 amino acids. The ends were cut back, 1 base at V and 0 bases at J, with 18 bases in the middle. The chain's CDR3 is CASSLGEEFWVVNTEAFF. The CDR3 bases are TGTGCCAGCAGTTTAGGAGAAGAATTTTGGGTTGTGAACACTGAAGCTTTCTTT.

This clonotype was picked up a small number of times. This CDR3 is CASSYVAYEQYF. The CDR3 DNA sequence: TGTGCCAGCAGTTACGTCGCCTACGAGCAGTACTTC. The chain recombines TRBV6-2 or TRBV6-3 with TRBJ2-7; no reliable D call. Germline lookup yields CDR1 MNHEY and CDR2 SVGEGT. Trimming removed 2 bases from V and 2 bases from J, with 4 bases in between. This CDR3 comprises 12 residues.

This clonotype showed up many times. V is TRBV9 and J is TRBJ2-1; D unresolved. The CDR3 spans 14 residues. V was shortened by 0 bases and J by 8 bases, with 12 bases between the two germline ends. Germline V CDR1 and CDR2: SGDLS, YYNGEE. This CDR3 reads CASSVVGLAHEQFF. The CDR3 nucleotides read TGTGCCAGCAGCGTAGTGGGTCTCGCCCATGAGCAGTTCTTC.

This clonotype has just a few counts. The rearrangement uses TRBV4-1 and TRBJ1-6; 7 bases are shared with TRBD1. Germline trimming cut 4 bases from V and 5 bases from J; bases unmatched to any gene: 8. The length of the CDR3 is 16 residues. Germline CDR1 is MGHRA and CDR2 is YSYEKL. CDR3 in DNA: TGCGCCAGCAGCCGCGACCGGGACAGAAATAATTCACCCCTCCACTTT. Its translation is CASSRDRDRNNSPLHF.

The V call is TRBV27, the J call TRBJ2-3; D is undetermined. The CDR3 extends over 14 amino acids. Germline V CDR1 and CDR2: MNHEY, SMNVEV (reference sequence). V lost 2 bases, J lost 6 bases, and 12 bases lay in between. CDR3 sequence reads: CASSLGFAVDTQYF. CDR3 DNA sequence: TGTGCCAGCAGTTTAGGGTTCGCGGTTGATACGCAGTATTTT.

This clonotype was recorded a few times. CDR3 sequence: CSAGGGLLNTEAFF. The CDR3 nucleotides are TGCAGTGCTGGCGGGGGACTTTTGAACACTGAAGCTTTCTTT. The chain joins TRBV20-1 to TRBJ1-1, with a possible D match to TRBD1 (5 bases). This CDR3 is built from 14 residues. Germline CDR1 DFQATT, CDR2 SNEGSKA (reference sequence). The V gene lost 5 bases and the J gene lost 0 bases, with 13 bases spanning the gap.